This T cell receptor (beta chain) came from a study of blood T cell repertoires in COVID-19. Study background: Spain, Italy and the United States supplied samples that represented acute and convalescent COVID-19. Sources were T cells, B-cell-depleted T cells, or PBMCs; the material itself was cDNA or gDNA.

Original data processing: Reference gene primer amplification gave nucleated cell count estimates. Profiling relied on immunoSEQ multiplex PCR, and the TCRdb table lists in-frame clones only, not all of them. V and J calls plus clone size are reproduced from that table; the DNA served to infer D and trimming. The sample has around 300,000 clones, around 86% seen once. This CDR3 has 15 amino acids. The germline V gene has CDR1 LNHDA and CDR2 SQIVND (reference sequence). V trimming: 4 bases; J trimming: 4 bases; junction bases outside the gene matches: 8. Sample: peripheral blood. The clonotype originates from a man aged 45-65 years with active or convalescent COVID-19. The V gene is TRBV19, the J gene TRBJ2-7; 9 bases fit TRBD1. CDR3 nucleotide sequence: TGTGCCAGTAGTACCCCCGGGACAGGGAATTACGAGCAGTACTTC. Translation: CASSTPGTGNYEQYF.